Here is one TCR beta chain with its context. Repertoires were generated with immunoSEQ multiplex PCR, while TCRdb's copy carries only in-frame clones and drops some. The table includes 70,000 or so clones, 65% to 85% detected once. Germline V gene lookup returns CDR1 MNHEY and CDR2 SVGAGI. Trimming removed 5 bases at V and 8 bases at J, with 12 bases between. This CDR3 contains 12 residues. This record comes from a study of OX40 agonist ivuxolimab in advanced cancers. V usage is TRBV6-5 and J usage is TRBJ1-1; D not certain. This receptor was obtained from an adult with an advanced solid tumor such as melanoma, head and neck, liver or kidney cancer. Sequenced material: CD4+ or CD8+ T cells sorted from blood, taken in a trial of the OX40 agonist ivuxolimab. Here the CDR3 reads CASSDQKGEAFF. The CDR3 bases are TGTGCCAGCAGTGATCAAAAAGGGGAAGCTTTCTTT.